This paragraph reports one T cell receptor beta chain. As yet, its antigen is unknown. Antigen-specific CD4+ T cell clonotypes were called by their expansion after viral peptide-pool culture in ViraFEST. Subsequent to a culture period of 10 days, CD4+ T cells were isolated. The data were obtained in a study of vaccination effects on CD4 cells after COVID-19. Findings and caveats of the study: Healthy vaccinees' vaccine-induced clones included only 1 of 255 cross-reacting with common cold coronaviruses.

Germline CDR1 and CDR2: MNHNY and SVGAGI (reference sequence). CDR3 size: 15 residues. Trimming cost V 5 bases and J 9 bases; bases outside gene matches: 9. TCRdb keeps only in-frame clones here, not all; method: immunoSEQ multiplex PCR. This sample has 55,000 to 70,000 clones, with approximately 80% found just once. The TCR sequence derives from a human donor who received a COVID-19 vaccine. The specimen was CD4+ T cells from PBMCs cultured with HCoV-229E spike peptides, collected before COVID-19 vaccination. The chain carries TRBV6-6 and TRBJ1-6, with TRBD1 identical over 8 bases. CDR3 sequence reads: CASSVPGQDSSPLHF. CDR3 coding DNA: TGTGCCAGCAGTGTCCCGGGACAGGACTCTTCACCCCTCCACTTT.